This entry lists 21 T cell receptor beta chains sequenced from one sample in a study of shared clonotypes between healthy human individuals. Clones were sequenced by immunoSEQ multiplex PCR, and TCRdb holds only the in-frame ones, with some missing. The sample includes 2 million to 2.5 million clones, 80% to 95% seen only once; the top ten take about 0.38%. Sequenced: naive CD4+ T cells from PBMCs. Subset specified: CD45RA+ positively selected. These receptor sequences come from a man between 18 and 29 years old in good health. Some clones in this sample may be carry-over from other donors' samples.

Points on this clone: This sample includes further DNA sequences coding for the same CDR3. The chain has TRBV28 and TRBJ1-2; TRBD1 matches 7 bases. The V gene end was trimmed by 3 bases and the J gene end by 4 bases; junction bases not matched to a gene: 5. The length of the CDR3 is 14 residues. Germline CDR1 reads MDHEN; CDR2 reads SYDVKM. CDR3 nucleotide sequence: TGTGCCAGCAGTTTGACCAGGGGGGGCTATGGCTACACCTTC. This translates into CASSLTRGGYGYTF.

V and J are TRBV5-1 and TRBJ2-1, with D hard to call. V lost 0 bases to trimming and J lost 3 bases, with 7 bases between them. The CDR3 is 14 amino acids. Germline CDR1 SGHRS, CDR2 YFSETQ. CDR3 residues: CASSLAKNYNEQFF. In nucleotides, the CDR3 is TGCGCCAGCAGCTTGGCCAAAAACTACAATGAGCAGTTCTTC.

V usage is TRBV5-6 and J usage is TRBJ2-7, with D unresolved. CDR3 length: 13 residues. Germline assignment: CDR1 SGHDT and CDR2 YYEEEE. Trimming removed 3 bases from V and 3 bases from J, with 10 bases in between. The CDR3 sequence is CASSSLNNYEQYF. CDR3 bases: TGTGCCAGCAGCTCCCTGAATAACTACGAGCAGTACTTC.

This clone was detected once. The chain uses TRBV6-1 and TRBJ2-2; 7 bases are a match to TRBD2. The germline V gene has CDR1 MNHNS and CDR2 SASEGT. The CDR3 sequence is 15 residues long. Trimming cost V 6 bases and J 4 bases; bases outside gene matches: 8. The CDR3 protein is CASRDAGVGTGELFF. CDR3 in DNA: TGTGCCAGCAGGGACGCGGGGGTGGGCACCGGGGAGCTGTTTTTT.

The V gene is TRBV18, the J gene TRBJ2-7; 9 bases fit TRBD1. CDR3 length equals 15 residues. Germline values: CDR1 KGHSH, CDR2 LQKENI. After removal of 3 bases from V and 3 bases from J, the junction contained 6 bases not matched to a gene. CDR3 coding DNA: TGTGCCAGCTCACCGAACAGGGGGCCTGGCTACGAGCAGTACTTC. It is translated as CASSPNRGPGYEQYF.

The chain recombines TRBV27 with TRBJ1-2; the match to TRBD1 covers 9 bases. Germline V gene sequence: CDR1 MNHEY, CDR2 SMNVEV (reference sequence). V lost 6 bases to trimming and J lost 5 bases; unmatched junction nucleotides: 7. The CDR3 is 14 amino acids. Here the CDR3 reads CASRTRQGGYGYTF. In nucleotides, the CDR3 is TGTGCCAGCAGGACCCGACAGGGGGGGTATGGCTACACCTTC.

This sequence joins TRBV11-3 and TRBJ2-3, with D possibly being TRBD2 (5 bases). Trimming removed 5 bases at V and 9 bases at J, with 18 bases between. The CDR3 loop spans 14 amino acids. CDR1 and CDR2 from the germline V gene are SGHNT and YENEEA. CDR3 loop: CASSTGSASLTQYF. CDR3 nucleotide sequence: TGTGCCAGCAGCACGGGAAGTGCCTCTCTGACGCAGTATTTT.

Comments on this clone: This same CDR3 is encoded by further DNA sequences in the sample. The gene calls are TRBV28 and TRBJ2-7; D is perhaps TRBD2 (5 bases). CDR1 is MDHEN and CDR2 is SYDVKM in the germline V gene. The CDR3 is 12 amino acids. Trimming stripped 2 bases from V and 4 bases from J, with 6 bases between. The chain's CDR3 is CASSLRGYEQYF. The CDR3 DNA sequence: TGTGCCAGCAGTTTACGGGGTTACGAGCAGTACTTC.

This clone showed up just a few times. The J gene is TRBJ1-1, the V gene TRBV19, with a tentative D call TRBD1 (5 bases). The CDR3 is 12 residues long. Germline loops: CDR1 LNHDA, CDR2 SQIVND (reference sequence). Trimming shortened V by 5 bases and J by 7 bases, and 11 bases separated the two germline ends. CDR3 sequence (DNA): TGTGCCAGTAGTCTCAGACAGAGTGAAGCTTTCTTT. Translated: CASSLRQSEAFF.

The chain employs TRBV18 and TRBJ2-7; 7 nucleotides agree with TRBD1. The germline V gene has CDR1 KGHSH and CDR2 LQKENI. There are 14 residues in the CDR3. V shed 5 bases and J 2 bases; nucleotides not matched to a gene: 6. The CDR3 DNA sequence: TGTGCCAGCTCAGCCCGGGACAGAGCCTACGAGCAGTACTTC. Amino acids: CASSARDRAYEQYF.

The chain joins TRBV7-2 to TRBJ2-7; D remains ambiguous. Germline-derived CDR1 and CDR2 are SGHTA and FQGNSA. The CDR3 has 13 amino acids. Between the trimmed V and J ends, which lost 10 bases and 3 bases, there was a span of 16 bases. This chain's CDR3 is CATAMTFFYEQYF. The CDR3 DNA follows: TGTGCCACTGCGATGACTTTCTTCTACGAGCAGTACTTC.

The rearrangement joins TRBV5-4 to TRBJ2-7; 7 bases agree with TRBD1. In germline, CDR1 is SGHNT, CDR2 YYREEE (reference sequence). The V segment lost 4 bases and the J segment 3 bases; nucleotides outside the gene matches: 10. The CDR3 contains 15 residues. CDR3 protein: CASSRDRDSYYEQYF. Here the CDR3 DNA reads TGTGCCAGCAGCAGAGACAGGGATTCCTACTACGAGCAGTACTTC.

The gene calls are TRBV13 and TRBJ1-3; maybe TRBD1 (5 bases). The V gene's germline CDR1 is PRHDT and CDR2 FYEKMQ (reference sequence). CDR3 length: 15 amino acids. Trimming left V 1 base short and J 4 bases short, with 11 bases between. CDR3 bases: TGTGCCAGCAGCTTAGAAGACAGTTCAGGAAACACCATATATTTT. Translating gives CASSLEDSSGNTIYF.

V usage is TRBV18 and J usage is TRBJ1-6, with TRBD1 as a possible D gene (6 bases). Germline V CDR1 and CDR2: KGHSH, LQKENI. The CDR3 extends over 15 amino acids. Deletions cut 3 bases from V and 6 bases from J, with 12 bases between. The DNA for the CDR3 is TGTGCCAGCTCACCTTACAGGGTGGTTAATTCACCCCTCCACTTT. It encodes CASSPYRVVNSPLHF.

The genes are TRBV7-9 and TRBJ1-4, with 7 bases lining up with TRBD1. The V and J ends lost 5 bases and 7 bases, in that order; junction bases with no gene match: 10. The CDR3 covers 15 residues. Germline CDR1 reads SEHNR; CDR2 reads FQNEAQ (reference sequence). CDR3 sequence reads: CASSTQTGYSEKLFF. The CDR3 region has the DNA TGTGCCAGCAGCACTCAGACAGGGTATAGTGAAAAACTGTTTTTT.

The CDR3 DNA sequence: TGTGGGTGGGGACGGGCGAAGTTAGGTGGGGCCAACGTCCTGACTTTC. Protein product: CGWGRAKLGGANVLTF. The rearrangement uses TRBV30 and TRBJ2-6, with D possibly being TRBD1 or TRBD2 (5 bases each). The CDR3 extends over 16 amino acids. Germline V CDR1 and CDR2: GTSNPN, SVGIG (reference sequence).

J is TRBJ2-1 and V is TRBV28; 7 bases fit TRBD2. Germline V gene sequence: CDR1 MDHEN, CDR2 SYDVKM. With 5 bases clipped from V and 0 bases from J, the junction kept 25 bases outside the gene matches. The CDR3 runs to 22 residues. CDR3 loop: CASSPRTLREEKGFRSYNEQFF. The CDR3 DNA reads as TGTGCCAGCAGTCCGAGGACCCTCCGGGAGGAGAAAGGATTTCGCTCCTACAATGAGCAGTTCTTC.

In DNA form, the CDR3 reads TGTGCCAGTAGTATAGTGGAGGGGGCCCGCCGGGGAGCCGTCACCTTC. Translation gives CASSIVEGARRGAVTF. V is TRBV19 and J is TRBJ1-2, with 7 nucleotides matching TRBD1. The CDR3 is 16 amino acids. The germline gives CDR1 LNHDA, CDR2 SQIVND (reference sequence). V shed 1 base and J 13 bases; nucleotides not matched to a gene: 18.

This clone turned up a few times. The rearrangement uses TRBV5-1 and TRBJ2-2, with 13 bases that match TRBD2. CDR3 size: 16 residues. V lost 4 bases, J lost 7 bases, and 7 bases stayed unmatched. CDR1 and CDR2 from the germline V gene are SGHRS and YFSETQ. The CDR3 protein is CASSGGLAGAVGELFF. The CDR3 nucleotides read TGCGCCAGCAGCGGTGGACTAGCGGGAGCGGTCGGGGAGCTGTTTTTT.

Written as DNA, the CDR3 is TGCGCCAGCAGCCTCGACAGGGCAAACGGTGAAAAACTGTTTTTT. This gives the protein CASSLDRANGEKLFF. The rearrangement joins TRBV5-1 to TRBJ1-4, with TRBD1 matching over 7 bases. CDR1 and CDR2 from the germline V gene are SGHRS and YFSETQ. The V gene end was trimmed by 4 bases and the J gene end by 7 bases; junction bases not matched to a gene: 10. The CDR3 extends over 15 amino acids. The full variable domain, its missing parts supplied by reference TRBV5-1 and TRBJ1-4, is KAGVTQTPRYLIKTRGQQVTLSCSPISGHRSVSWYQQTPGQGLQFLFEYFSETQRNKGNFPGRFSGRQFSNSRSEMNVSTLELGDSALYLCASSLDRANGEKLFFGSGTQLSVL.

This chain uses TRBV7-8 with TRBJ2-7; the match to TRBD2 covers 12 bases. The CDR3 is 16 residues long. Germline lookup yields CDR1 SGHVS and CDR2 FQNEAQ. Trimming at V came to 4 bases and at J to 2 bases, leaving 6 bases not matched to a gene. CDR3 in amino acids: CASSSPGTSGPYEQYF. The CDR3 region has the DNA TGTGCCAGCAGCTCGCCTGGGACTAGCGGGCCCTACGAGCAGTACTTC.